This T cell receptor beta chain was found in a study of Graves' ophthalmopathy and Graves' hyperthyroidism. The authors amplified TCR beta CDR3 regions from RNA transcripts. An initial RT-PCR round employing HTBI primers preceded a second-round multiplex PCR. TCRdb recomputed calls from the multiplex PCR reads with MiXCR, one row per CDR3 protein. The sample lists approximately 1.2 million distinct CDR3 sequences; roughly two fifths were seen once. This clonotype was seen only a few times. Trimming removed 3 bases at V and 0 bases at J, with 9 bases between. The CDR3 sequence is 14 residues long. CDR1 and CDR2 (germline): DFQATT, SNEGSKA (reference sequence).

This rearrangement joins TRBV20-1 to TRBJ1-3; no clear D. The origin of this receptor is an adult man with Graves' hyperthyroidism. Sequenced input: peripheral blood or thyroid tissue (not recorded which). CDR3 loop: CSARDSLSGNTIYF. The DNA of the CDR3 is TGCAGTGCTAGGGACTCTCTCTCTGGAAACACCATATATTTT.